This T cell receptor beta chain was captured in a study of cytomegalovirus exposure and HLA in healthy donors. V shed 3 bases and J shed 0 bases, with 7 bases lying between them. CDR3 length: 14 amino acids. CDR1 is SGHRS, CDR2 YFSETQ, per germline. This clone was observed once. 60 Vbeta and 13 Jbeta primers were used in PCR. The table came from immunoSEQ multiplex PCR; TCRdb's copy has only in-frame clones and leaves some out. Altogether around 230,000 clones are present, roughly 79% being singletons, with the ten largest covering approximately 1.8%. This TCR came from a male donor in good health and CMV-seronegative. Material: PBMCs. The chain recombines TRBV5-1 with TRBJ2-1, with D possibly being TRBD2 (5 bases). This CDR3 is CASSWTASYNEQFF. The CDR3 DNA is TGCGCCAGCAGCTGGACTGCCTCCTACAATGAGCAGTTCTTC.